The 26 T cell receptor beta chains in this list originate from one sample, sequenced in a study of vaccination effects on CD4 cells after COVID-19. Only in-frame clones appear in the TCRdb table, and some are missing; sequencing was by immunoSEQ multiplex PCR. The sample yields fewer than 30,000 clones, 78% seen once. No cognate antigen is known for these TCRs. Antigen-specific CD4+ T cell clonotypes were called by their expansion after viral peptide-pool culture in ViraFEST. Having been cultured for roughly 11 days, the cells underwent CD4+ T cell isolation. This individual contracted SARS-CoV-2 between March and December 2020, as verified by PCR. Sequenced here: CD4+ T cells from PBMCs cultured with HCoV-NL63 spike peptides, sampled before COVID-19 vaccination. These receptors originate from a human donor who had a prior SARS-CoV-2 infection.

The rearrangement links TRBV18 to TRBJ2-3, with TRBD1 identical over 8 bases. The J segment lost 3 bases and the V segment lost 3 bases, leaving 14 bases of the junction unmatched. CDR1 and CDR2 (germline): KGHSH, LQKENI. The CDR3 covers 18 residues. The CDR3 region is CASSPDQASGGQTDTQYF. The CDR3 DNA reads as TGTGCCAGCTCACCTGACCAGGCGTCAGGGGGCCAAACAGATACGCAGTATTTT. Using reference TRBV18 and TRBJ2-3 for the parts outside the CDR3, the full variable domain is NAGVMQNPRHLVRRRGQEARLRCSPMKGHSHVYWYRQLPEEGLKFMVYLQKENIIDESGMPKERFSAEFPKEGPSILRIQQVVRGDSAAYFCASSPDQASGGQTDTQYFGPGTRLTVL.

This clone was found a few times. This sequence joins TRBV7-2 and TRBJ2-1; D might be TRBD2 (5 bases). CDR3 length: 13 amino acids. The V and J ends lost 5 bases and 10 bases respectively, with 15 bases between them. Germline V gene sequence: CDR1 SGHTA, CDR2 FQGNSA. The CDR3 protein is CASSPSSVYEQFF. DNA for the CDR3: TGTGCCAGCAGCCCAAGTAGCGTTTACGAGCAGTTCTTC.

This clone was seen just once. The chain links TRBV6-5 to TRBJ2-1; D is perhaps TRBD1 (7 bases). With 5 bases removed from V and 8 bases from J, the gap between germline ends came to 19 bases. Germline CDR1 is MNHEY and CDR2 is SVGAGI. The CDR3 consists of 15 residues. The CDR3 sequence: CASSPRAAGGYEQFF. The CDR3 DNA follows: TGTGCCAGCAGTCCCCGGGCCGCAGGGGGGTATGAGCAGTTCTTC.

Sample share makes this clone medium-sized. V gene TRBV13 combines with J gene TRBJ1-2, with TRBD1 identical over 10 bases. The V gene end was trimmed by 2 bases and the J gene end by 4 bases; junction bases not matched to a gene: 4. The CDR3 contains 15 residues. Germline assignment: CDR1 PRHDT and CDR2 FYEKMQ (reference sequence). The CDR3 sequence is CASSLRRTGGYGYTF. DNA of the CDR3: TGTGCCAGCAGCTTACGAAGGACAGGGGGCTATGGCTACACCTTC.

The CDR3 DNA follows: TGTGCCTGGAGTGTACTGAGGACCCTGATCTCCTATAATTCACCCCTCCACTTT. The encoded protein is CAWSVLRTLISYNSPLHF. The rearrangement links TRBV30 to TRBJ1-6, with no clear D. Looked up from germline, CDR1 is GTSNPN and CDR2 is SVGIG (reference sequence). The V end lost 0 bases, the J end lost 0 bases, and 15 bases lay between the germline ends. The length of the CDR3 is 18 residues.

This clone was detected only a few times. The J gene is TRBJ2-1, the V gene TRBV7-5; the DNA was not compared with TRBD2, the D call given in the table. TRBV7-5 is recorded as a pseudogene. This CDR3 is 20 amino acids long. CDR3 loop: CARSSRGTSGNRKEGNEQFF. The CDR3 nucleotides are TGTGCCAGAAGCTCCCGAGGGACTAGCGGGAATAGAAAGGAGGGGAATGAGCAGTTCTTC.

The CDR3 reads CASGTSVADTGELFF. Written as DNA, the CDR3 is TGTGCCAGTGGGACTAGCGTAGCGGACACCGGGGAGCTGTTTTTT. The chain is built from TRBV2 and TRBJ2-2; 10 nucleotides match TRBD2. Germline V gene sequence: CDR1 SNHLY, CDR2 FYNNEI. The V gene end was trimmed by 9 bases and the J gene end by 3 bases; junction bases not matched to a gene: 7. CDR3 length: 15 amino acids.

The V call is TRBV5-4, the J call TRBJ2-7; D is ambiguous. V shed 3 bases and J shed 5 bases, with 9 bases lying between them. CDR3 length equals 12 residues. The germline V gene encodes CDR1 SGHNT and CDR2 YYREEE (reference sequence). The CDR3 sequence is CASSSHTNEQYF. CDR3 DNA: TGTGCCAGCAGCTCGCATACTAACGAGCAGTACTTC.

This clone was detected once. The CDR3 spells CASSQEPGGGLPAFF. For the CDR3, the DNA is TGTGCCAGCAGCCAAGAACCAGGTGGGGGCCTCCCGGCTTTCTTT. The rearrangement links TRBV3-1 (or the pseudogene TRBV3-2) to TRBJ1-1, with D possibly TRBD1 on 6 matching bases. Germline assignment: CDR1 LGHDT and CDR2 YNNKEL (reference sequence). V was shortened by 0 bases and J by 11 bases, with 19 bases between the two germline ends. The CDR3 extends over 15 amino acids.

The chain has TRBV11-2 and TRBJ2-3; D call uncertain. The CDR3 runs to 13 residues. The germline V and J ends were trimmed by 1 base and 3 bases, with 5 bases remaining between them. Germline loops: CDR1 SGHAT, CDR2 FQNNGV. As DNA, the CDR3 is TGTGCCAGCAGCTTAGGGATAACAGATACGCAGTATTTT. Amino acid sequence: CASSLGITDTQYF.

V usage is TRBV5-4 and J usage is TRBJ1-3; D gene uncertain. The CDR3 runs to 13 residues. The V gene lost 3 bases and the J gene lost 4 bases, with 8 bases spanning the gap. CDR1 SGHNT and CDR2 YYREEE come from the germline V gene (reference sequence). The CDR3 bases are TGTGCCAGCAGCTCCAACAGAGGAAACACCATATATTTT. Amino acids: CASSSNRGNTIYF. The whole variable domain, filled in from reference TRBV5-4 and TRBJ1-3, reads ETGVTQSPTHLIKTRGQQVTLRCSSQSGHNTVSWYQQALGQGPQFIFQYYREEENGRGNFPPRFSGLQFPNYSSELNVNALELDDSALYLCASSSNRGNTIYFGEGSWLTVV.

V is TRBV11-3 and J is TRBJ2-2, with a weak D call TRBD1 (6 bases). Germline V gives CDR1 SGHNT, CDR2 YENEEA. Trimming left V 5 bases short and J 6 bases short, with 19 bases between. The CDR3 extends over 16 amino acids. This chain's CDR3 is CASSPLGHLGAGELFF. In DNA form, the CDR3 reads TGTGCCAGCAGCCCCTTGGGACACCTAGGCGCCGGGGAGCTGTTTTTT.

V is TRBV18 and J is TRBJ2-1; 9 positions agree with TRBD2. The CDR3 runs to 13 residues. V shed 3 bases, J shed 11 bases, and the junction held 5 bases outside the gene matches. Germline loops: CDR1 KGHSH, CDR2 LQKENI. This CDR3 is CASSPTSGAKQFF. The CDR3 DNA is TGTGCCAGCTCACCGACTAGCGGAGCTAAGCAGTTCTTC.

The chain uses TRBV7-2 and TRBJ2-5; D gene unclear. V gave up 1 base and J gave up 4 bases, with 10 bases separating them. Germline assignment: CDR1 SGHTA and CDR2 FQGNSA. The CDR3 is made up of 14 amino acids. CDR3 in amino acids: CASSLDVGSETQYF. The DNA of the CDR3 is TGTGCCAGCAGCTTAGATGTGGGCTCAGAGACCCAGTACTTC.

The genes are TRBV5-4 and TRBJ2-2; no definite D call. V dropped 3 bases and J dropped 4 bases, with 4 bases sitting between them. From germline, CDR1 is SGHNT and CDR2 YYREEE (reference sequence). The CDR3 loop spans 12 amino acids. CDR3 sequence: CASSWGTGELFF. Written as DNA, the CDR3 is TGTGCCAGCAGCTGGGGCACCGGGGAGCTGTTTTTT.

V usage is TRBV2 and J usage is TRBJ2-7, with D perhaps assigned TRBD1 or TRBD2 (5 bases each). Germline V gene lookup returns CDR1 SNHLY and CDR2 FYNNEI. Trimming took off 4 bases at V and 1 base at J, with 14 bases between the two ends. The CDR3 is 15 residues long. The CDR3 DNA reads as TGTGCCAGCAGTGTTGGGGACGGCGATTCCTACGAGCAGTACTTC. Translated: CASSVGDGDSYEQYF.

This clone was observed once. The J gene is TRBJ2-2, the V gene TRBV5-1; no firm D call. V was shortened by 6 bases and J by 5 bases, with 14 bases between the two germline ends. The CDR3 spans 14 residues. The germline V gene has CDR1 SGHRS and CDR2 YFSETQ. CDR3 in amino acids: CASNLGFKTGELFF. The CDR3 nucleotides read TGCGCCAGCAATCTAGGCTTCAAGACCGGGGAGCTGTTTTTT.

The chain employs TRBV3-1 (or the pseudogene TRBV3-2) and TRBJ1-1; D perhaps matches TRBD1 (6 bases). V lost 2 bases to trimming and J lost 1 base, with 8 bases between them. This CDR3 comprises 14 residues. Looked up from germline, CDR1 is LGHDT and CDR2 is YNNKEL (reference sequence). For the CDR3, the DNA is TGTGCCAGCAGCCAATCGGACAGGAACACTGAAGCTTTCTTT. The encoded protein is CASSQSDRNTEAFF.

The rearrangement uses TRBV5-4 and TRBJ2-3, with 9 bases that match TRBD2. CDR1 SGHNT and CDR2 YYREEE come from the germline V gene (reference sequence). V trimming: 4 bases; J trimming: 7 bases; junction bases outside the gene matches: 10. This CDR3 has 15 residues. CDR3 nucleotides: TGTGCCAGCAGCCCTCATCTGGGGACTAGCAATACGCAGTATTTT. Translation: CASSPHLGTSNTQYF. Together with reference TRBV5-4 and TRBJ2-3, the CDR3 gives the full variable domain: ETGVTQSPTHLIKTRGQQVTLRCSSQSGHNTVSWYQQALGQGPQFIFQYYREEENGRGNFPPRFSGLQFPNYSSELNVNALELDDSALYLCASSPHLGTSNTQYFGPGTRLTVL.

The CDR3 protein is CASRQTGAAFYQPQHF. The CDR3 DNA sequence: TGCGCCAGCAGGCAGACAGGGGCGGCTTTCTATCAGCCCCAGCATTTT. The V call is TRBV23-1, the J call TRBJ1-5; 8 positions match TRBD1. TRBV23-1 belongs to the ORF category, with a function that is uncertain. J was trimmed by 5 bases and V by 6 bases; bases with no gene match: 12. There are 16 residues in the CDR3.

The genes are TRBV7-9 and TRBJ1-5, with D perhaps TRBD1 (5 bases). V shed 6 bases and J shed 6 bases, with 15 bases lying between them. The length of the CDR3 is 14 residues. Germline-derived CDR1 and CDR2 are SEHNR and FQNEAQ (reference sequence). The CDR3 DNA is TGTGCCAGCAGTCAAGGCTCGAGGGGTCAGCCCCAGCATTTT. This translates into CASSQGSRGQPQHF. Full variable domain (missing parts from reference TRBV7-9 and TRBJ1-5): DTGVSQNPRHKITKRGQNVTFRCDPISEHNRLYWYRQTLGQGPEFLTYFQNEAQLEKSRLLSDRFSAERPKGSFSTLEIQRTEQGDSAMYLCASSQGSRGQPQHFGDGTRLSIL.

This chain connects TRBV14 to TRBJ2-3; 7 bases are a match to TRBD2. Germline V gives CDR1 SGHDN, CDR2 FVKESK. The CDR3 has 16 amino acids. V lost 4 bases and J lost 1; bases outside the gene matches: 8. The CDR3 spells CASSPFSSGRTDTQYF. For the CDR3, the DNA is TGTGCCAGCAGCCCCTTTTCTAGCGGTCGCACAGATACGCAGTATTTT.

The chain has TRBV30 and TRBJ1-5; maybe TRBD1 (5 bases). Germline V gene data show CDR1 as GTSNPN and CDR2 as SVGIG (reference sequence). The CDR3 runs 15 residues. Trimming removed 2 bases at V and 7 bases at J, with 18 bases between. CDR3 sequence reads: CAWSTGGTGGQPQHF. CDR3 nucleotides: TGTGCCTGGAGTACCGGGGGTACGGGGGGACAGCCCCAGCATTTT.

The CDR3 loop reads CASSIPRANTGELFF. The CDR3 DNA reads TGTGCCAGTAGTATCCCTCGCGCGAACACCGGGGAGCTGTTTTTT. The gene calls are TRBV19 and TRBJ2-2; no clear D gene. The V end was cut by 3 bases, the J end by 0 bases, with 8 bases between. Looked up from germline, CDR1 is LNHDA and CDR2 is SQIVND (reference sequence). The CDR3 length is 15 residues.

V usage is TRBV6-5 and J usage is TRBJ1-5; a weak D match, TRBD1 (6 bases). The CDR3 extends over 12 amino acids. Trimming pared 6 bases from V and 5 bases from J, leaving 8 bases between. Germline-derived CDR1 and CDR2 are MNHEY and SVGAGI. The CDR3 sequence is CASRQGDQPQHF. The DNA of the CDR3 is TGTGCCAGCAGACAGGGTGATCAGCCCCAGCATTTT.

The chain carries TRBV3-1 (or the pseudogene TRBV3-2) and TRBJ1-6; 8 bases are a match to TRBD1. The CDR3 covers 15 residues. The germline gives CDR1 LGHDT, CDR2 YNNKEL (reference sequence). After removal of 4 bases from V and 11 bases from J, the junction contained 10 bases not matched to a gene. The CDR3 coding sequence is TGTGCCAGCAGCCCACGGACAGGGCGTTATCCACCCCTCCACTTT. Encoded protein: CASSPRTGRYPPLHF.